These 30 T cell receptor beta chains were all obtained from the same sample, sequenced in a study of cytomegalovirus exposure and HLA in healthy donors. It was with 60 Vbeta and 13 Jbeta primers that the PCR ran. The table came from immunoSEQ multiplex PCR; TCRdb's copy has only in-frame clones and leaves some out. The table lists about 120,000 clones, around 69% of them singletons. The sequenced material came from PBMCs. The receptors derive from a man aged 45-65 years in good health and CMV-seropositive.

The rearrangement links TRBV25-1 to TRBJ2-5; D is perhaps TRBD1 (5 bases). Matching the DNA end better, TRBJ2-7 makes the J call doubtful. Germline V gene lookup returns CDR1 MGHDK and CDR2 SYGVNS. The CDR3 totals 15 residues. This CDR3 is CASSGTPRLSYEQYF. CDR3 nucleotide sequence: TGTGCCAGCAGTGGGACACCCAGGCTCTCCTACGAGCAGTACTTC.

The chain combines TRBV6-4 with TRBJ2-1; 9 nucleotides align to TRBD2. Germline CDR1 and CDR2: MRHNA and SNTAGT. The V segment lost 4 bases and the J segment 10 bases; nucleotides outside the gene matches: 14. The CDR3 runs 16 residues. CDR3 sequence: CASSAGTSLFNREQFF. For the CDR3, the DNA is TGTGCCAGCAGTGCCGGGACTAGCCTTTTCAATCGCGAGCAGTTCTTC.

The chain couples TRBV7-9 to TRBJ2-1, with D maybe TRBD2 (6 bases). CDR1 and CDR2 from the germline V gene are SEHNR and FQNEAQ (reference sequence). The CDR3 is made up of 19 amino acids. Deletions cut 5 bases from V and 4 bases from J, with 27 bases between. CDR3 DNA: TGTGCCAGCAGCCCGATAATCGGAGGCGGAGGGCCCGCTTACAATGAGCAGTTCTTC. It is translated as CASSPIIGGGGPAYNEQFF. Complete variable domain (other parts from reference TRBV7-9 and TRBJ2-1): DTGVSQNPRHKITKRGQNVTFRCDPISEHNRLYWYRQTLGQGPEFLTYFQNEAQLEKSRLLSDRFSAERPKGSFSTLEIQRTEQGDSAMYLCASSPIIGGGGPAYNEQFFGPGTRLTVL.

The chain carries TRBV11-2 and TRBJ2-5; D might be TRBD1 (6 bases). V gave up 5 bases and J gave up 2 bases, with 9 bases separating them. There are 13 residues in the CDR3. Germline V gene data show CDR1 as SGHAT and CDR2 as FQNNGV. The CDR3 nucleotides are TGTGCCAGCAGCGCTACAGGGCAAGAGACCCAGTACTTC. As protein: CASSATGQETQYF.

The chain carries TRBV18 and TRBJ2-7; 11 nucleotides line up with TRBD2. Trimming cost V 1 base and J 3 bases; bases outside gene matches: 2. The CDR3 is made up of 15 amino acids. Per the germline V gene, CDR1 is KGHSH and CDR2 is LQKENI. The CDR3 region has the DNA TGTGCCAGCTCACCACGGGGACTAGCGGTCTACGAGCAGTACTTC. It yields the protein CASSPRGLAVYEQYF.

This chain links TRBV27 with TRBJ1-1; tentatively, D is TRBD1 (5 bases). The V and J ends lost 10 bases and 5 bases respectively, with 17 bases between them. The CDR3 has 13 residues. Germline lookup yields CDR1 MNHEY and CDR2 SMNVEV (reference sequence). CDR3 sequence reads: CATQWAQGTEAFF. CDR3 bases: TGTGCCACCCAGTGGGCGCAGGGAACTGAAGCTTTCTTT.

The V and J genes are TRBV15 and TRBJ2-5; 13 positions agree with TRBD2. J lost 11 bases, V lost 5 bases, and 14 bases had no gene match. This CDR3 comprises 16 residues. The germline gives CDR1 LNHNV, CDR2 YYDKDF (reference sequence). Here the CDR3 DNA reads TGTGCCACCAGCGGCCAGGGACTAGCGGGAATTAATGAGCAGTACTTC. This gives the protein CATSGQGLAGINEQYF.

V and J are TRBV13 and TRBJ2-7, with D tentatively TRBD2 (7 bases). There are 15 residues in the CDR3. Between the trimmed V and J ends, which lost 5 bases and 2 bases, there was a span of 16 bases. CDR1 and CDR2 from the germline V gene are PRHDT and FYEKMQ (reference sequence). The CDR3 DNA sequence: TGTGCCAGCAGCCAAAAGACGGGGGGCGCCTACGAGCAGTACTTC. Translated: CASSQKTGGAYEQYF.

This chain links TRBV28 with TRBJ2-5, with D unclear. Germline values: CDR1 MDHEN, CDR2 SYDVKM. This CDR3 has 15 residues. Trimming stripped 8 bases from V and 1 base from J, with 17 bases between. The chain's CDR3 is CASRTEDTFQETQYF. In DNA, the CDR3 is TGTGCCAGCCGTACAGAAGACACTTTCCAAGAGACCCAGTACTTC.

The rearrangement uses TRBV5-6 and TRBJ2-7; tentative D call: TRBD1 (6 bases). The CDR3 contains 15 residues. The V end was cut by 1 base, the J end by 4 bases, with 15 bases between. Germline CDR1 and CDR2: SGHDT and YYEEEE. The CDR3 sequence: CASSLKGRGRYEQYF. The DNA for the CDR3 is TGTGCCAGCAGCTTGAAGGGCAGGGGTAGATACGAGCAGTACTTC. Drawing the rest from reference TRBV5-6 and TRBJ2-7, the complete variable domain is DAGVTQSPTHLIKTRGQQVTLRCSPKSGHDTVSWYQQALGQGPQFIFQYYEEEERQRGNFPDRFSGHQFPNYSSELNVNALLLGDSALYLCASSLKGRGRYEQYFGPGTRLTVT.

V gene TRBV19 combines with J gene TRBJ1-6, with TRBD1 matching 7 bases. The J segment lost 8 bases and the V segment lost 6 bases, leaving 4 bases of the junction unmatched. The germline V gene encodes CDR1 LNHDA and CDR2 SQIVND (reference sequence). The CDR3 is 13 residues long. This CDR3 reads CASSRGWDSPLHF. CDR3 coding DNA: TGTGCCAGTAGCAGGGGGTGGGATTCACCCCTCCACTTT.

The chain recombines TRBV7-9 with TRBJ2-1, with D unclear. V lost 4 bases and J lost 4, with 5 bases in between. The CDR3 has 12 residues. The germline gives CDR1 SEHNR, CDR2 FQNEAQ (reference sequence). Written as DNA, the CDR3 is TGTGCCAGCAGCTACAAATACAATGAGCAGTTCTTC. It yields the protein CASSYKYNEQFF.

This sequence joins TRBV13 and TRBJ1-2; tentative D call: TRBD1 (6 bases). CDR1 and CDR2 (germline): PRHDT, FYEKMQ (reference sequence). Trimming removed 0 bases from V and 8 bases from J, with 25 bases in between. There are 18 residues in the CDR3. The CDR3 bases are TGTGCCAGCAGCTTAGGAGTGGCGGGAGGGATAGGGGGTCACGGCTACACCTTC. Translating gives CASSLGVAGGIGGHGYTF.

The chain combines TRBV11-3 with TRBJ2-3, with 13 nucleotides matching TRBD2. V gave up 1 base and J gave up 2 bases; unmatched junction bases: 6. Per germline, CDR1 SGHNT and CDR2 YENEEA. This CDR3 has 18 amino acids. In nucleotides, the CDR3 is TGTGCCAGCAGCTTAGGAAAAACTAGCGGGGGGGTCACAGATACGCAGTATTTT. This translates into CASSLGKTSGGVTDTQYF. Filled out from reference TRBV11-3 and TRBJ2-3, the complete variable domain reads EAGVVQSPRYKIIEKKQPVAFWCNPISGHNTLYWYLQNLGQGPELLIRYENEEAVDDSQLPKDRFSAERLKGVDSTLKIQPAELGDSAVYLCASSLGKTSGGVTDTQYFGPGTRLTVL.

This clone was seen just once. The V and J genes are TRBV5-8 and TRBJ2-7; TRBD2 matches 10 bases. V shed 0 bases, J shed 2 bases, and the junction held 2 bases outside the gene matches. Germline CDR1 is SGHTS and CDR2 is YDEGEE. The CDR3 sequence is 15 residues long. The DNA of the CDR3 is TGTGCCAGCAGCTTGGGGCTAGCGGGGGCCTACGAGCAGTACTTC. It specifies CASSLGLAGAYEQYF.

This chain's CDR3 is CASSFSDRDGYGYTF. DNA for the CDR3: TGTGCCAGCAGTTTTTCAGACAGGGACGGCTATGGCTACACCTTC. V is TRBV28 and J is TRBJ1-2; 7 nucleotides agree with TRBD1. Germline lookup yields CDR1 MDHEN and CDR2 SYDVKM. Trimming cost V 3 bases and J 4 bases; bases outside gene matches: 8. The CDR3 length is 15 residues.

This chain links TRBV2 with TRBJ2-5; tentatively, D is TRBD1 (5 bases). With 2 bases removed from V and 1 base from J, the gap between germline ends came to 8 bases. The V gene's germline CDR1 is SNHLY and CDR2 FYNNEI. CDR3 length: 14 residues. The CDR3 loop is CASSERQFQETQYF. The CDR3 DNA is TGTGCCAGCAGTGAACGACAGTTCCAAGAGACCCAGTACTTC.

The V and J genes are TRBV5-5 and TRBJ2-5; D uncertain. V was clipped by 0 bases and J by 0 bases, with 6 bases between them. The germline gives CDR1 SGHKS, CDR2 YYEKEE (reference sequence). CDR3 size: 14 residues. CDR3 sequence: CASSLGRYQETQYF. The CDR3 DNA follows: TGTGCCAGCAGCTTGGGCAGATACCAAGAGACCCAGTACTTC.

This clone has a handful of counts. The rearrangement joins TRBV2 to TRBJ1-2; TRBD1 matches 7 bases. This CDR3 comprises 13 residues. CDR1 is SNHLY, CDR2 FYNNEI, per germline. The J segment lost 8 bases and the V segment lost 5 bases, leaving 8 bases of the junction unmatched. This chain's CDR3 is CASSRGQPGGYTF. CDR3 coding DNA: TGTGCCAGCAGTAGGGGACAGCCGGGGGGCTACACCTTC.

The CDR3 DNA sequence: TGCGCCAGCAGTGGACAGGTGCAAGAGACCCAGTACTTC. Its translation: CASSGQVQETQYF. The V call is TRBV10-1, the J call TRBJ2-5; tentative D call: TRBD1 (6 bases). V was shortened by 4 bases and J by 2 bases, with 8 bases between the two germline ends. The CDR3 covers 13 residues. The V gene's germline CDR1 is WNHNN and CDR2 SYGVQD (reference sequence).

This clone has a single count. This rearrangement joins TRBV18 to TRBJ2-7, with unresolved D. There are 12 residues in the CDR3. V lost 2 bases and J lost 4, with 6 bases in between. CDR1 and CDR2 (germline): KGHSH, LQKENI. CDR3 in DNA: TGTGCCAGCTCACCAAACGGGTACGAGCAGTACTTC. The encoded protein is CASSPNGYEQYF. Variable domain in full (rest from reference TRBV18 and TRBJ2-7): NAGVMQNPRHLVRRRGQEARLRCSPMKGHSHVYWYRQLPEEGLKFMVYLQKENIIDESGMPKERFSAEFPKEGPSILRIQQVVRGDSAAYFCASSPNGYEQYFGPGTRLTVT.

This chain links TRBV27 with TRBJ2-3; 11 bases are shared with TRBD2. The CDR3 sequence is 16 residues long. V was pared by 3 bases and J by 4 bases, with 6 bases of the junction left unmatched. CDR1 and CDR2 (germline): MNHEY, SMNVEV (reference sequence). The CDR3 loop reads CASSFVLAGGSDTQYF. In DNA form, the CDR3 reads TGTGCCAGCAGTTTCGTCCTAGCGGGGGGTTCAGATACGCAGTATTTT.

This sequence joins TRBV21-1 and TRBJ2-2; the D segment call TRBD2 is taken from the table without a DNA check. TRBV21-1 is tagged as a pseudogene. This CDR3 region has 21 residues. CDR3 amino acids: CASSKTHNRLAGWGRTGELFF. In nucleotides, the CDR3 is TGTGCCAGCAGCAAAACCCACAATAGACTAGCCGGGTGGGGGAGGACCGGGGAGCTGTTTTTT.

The chain recombines TRBV10-3 with TRBJ1-5; TRBD1 matches 7 bases. The CDR3 has 17 residues. The V gene's germline CDR1 is ENHRY and CDR2 SYGVKD. V shed 3 bases and J 4 bases; nucleotides not matched to a gene: 12. This CDR3 is CAISDWNRGTANQPQHF. In DNA form, the CDR3 reads TGTGCCATCAGTGACTGGAATCGCGGGACAGCTAATCAGCCCCAGCATTTT.

This clone was observed a single time. The chain has TRBV6-5 and TRBJ2-1; the D gene is possibly TRBD1 (7 bases). Per the germline V gene, CDR1 is MNHEY and CDR2 is SVGAGI. This CDR3 has 15 amino acids. V lost 0 bases and J lost 14, with 20 bases in between. As DNA, the CDR3 is TGTGCCAGCAGTTACTCGTACTTTCCAGGGGGGTATAAGTTCTTC. Protein: CASSYSYFPGGYKFF.

The J gene is TRBJ2-3, the V gene TRBV6-5, with TRBD2 matching over 10 bases. V trimming: 0 bases; J trimming: 6 bases; junction bases outside the gene matches: 6. CDR1 and CDR2 (germline): MNHEY, SVGAGI. The CDR3 runs to 16 residues. CDR3 in DNA: TGTGCCAGCAGTTACTCAGCTAGCGGGAGTCTCGATACGCAGTATTTT. This sequence encodes CASSYSASGSLDTQYF.

The chain is built from TRBV7-2 and TRBJ1-2; D is unresolved. Germline loops: CDR1 SGHTA, CDR2 FQGNSA. This CDR3 region has 13 residues. V was trimmed by 3 bases and J by 3 bases, leaving 8 bases between them. In DNA, the CDR3 is TGTGCCAGCAGCTTGCGCGTCGACTATGGCTACACCTTC. Protein sequence: CASSLRVDYGYTF.

This clone was seen only a few times. V usage is TRBV28 and J usage is TRBJ1-5, with 7 nucleotides matching TRBD1. The V segment lost 6 bases and the J segment 6 bases; nucleotides outside the gene matches: 11. Germline lookup yields CDR1 MDHEN and CDR2 SYDVKM. The CDR3 has 15 residues. CDR3 sequence reads: CASSLPGTEIQPQHF. CDR3 bases: TGTGCCAGCAGCCTCCCTGGGACAGAAATTCAGCCCCAGCATTTT. The full variable domain, its missing parts supplied by reference TRBV28 and TRBJ1-5, is DVKVTQSSRYLVKRTGEKVFLECVQDMDHENMFWYRQDPGLGLRLIYFSYDVKMKEKGDIPEGYSVSREKKERFSLILESASTNQTSMYLCASSLPGTEIQPQHFGDGTRLSIL.

V and J are TRBV5-1 and TRBJ2-2; D is ambiguous. This CDR3 spans 12 amino acids. Germline V gene data show CDR1 as SGHRS and CDR2 as YFSETQ. Trimming took off 6 bases at V and 6 bases at J, with 9 bases between the two ends. This CDR3 reads CASTLEPGELFF. CDR3 coding DNA: TGCGCCAGCACCCTAGAACCCGGGGAGCTGTTTTTT.

This sequence joins TRBV2 and TRBJ2-7, with D unclear. Trimming took 2 bases from V and 5 from J, leaving 13 bases between them. The germline CDR1 and CDR2 sequences are SNHLY and FYNNEI. The CDR3 length is 14 residues. The CDR3: CASSEPGFPNEQYF. The CDR3 DNA follows: TGTGCCAGCAGTGAACCCGGGTTCCCCAACGAGCAGTACTTC. The full variable domain, rest sourced from reference TRBV2 and TRBJ2-7, is EPEVTQTPSHQVTQMGQEVILRCVPISNHLYFYWYRQILGQKVEFLVSFYNNEISEKSEIFDDQFSVERPDGSNFTLKIRSTKLEDSAMYFCASSEPGFPNEQYFGPGTRLTVT.